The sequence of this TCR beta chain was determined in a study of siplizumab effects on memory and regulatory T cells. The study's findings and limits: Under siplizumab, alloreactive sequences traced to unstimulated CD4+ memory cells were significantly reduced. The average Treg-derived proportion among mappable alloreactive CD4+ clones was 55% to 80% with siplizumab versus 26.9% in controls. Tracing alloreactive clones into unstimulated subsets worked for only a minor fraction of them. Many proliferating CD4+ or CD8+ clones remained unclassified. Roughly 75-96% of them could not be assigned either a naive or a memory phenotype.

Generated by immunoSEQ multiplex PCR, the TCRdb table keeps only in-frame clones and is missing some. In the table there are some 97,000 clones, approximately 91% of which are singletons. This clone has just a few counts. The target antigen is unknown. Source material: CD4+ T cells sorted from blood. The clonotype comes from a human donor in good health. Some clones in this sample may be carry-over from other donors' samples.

The CDR3 sequence is CASSQGLLGGTDTEAFF. The DNA of the CDR3 is TGCGCCAGCAGCCAAGGTCTGCTAGGGGGCACCGACACTGAAGCTTTCTTT. J is TRBJ1-1 and V is TRBV4-1; 7 nucleotides agree with TRBD1. The V segment lost 1 base and the J segment 3 bases; nucleotides outside the gene matches: 11. The germline CDR1 and CDR2 sequences are MGHRA and YSYEKL. The CDR3 is 17 amino acids.